This entry describes one T cell receptor (beta chain). The clone's antigen remains unknown. The sample holds no much larger clone one base away, and base qualities are not on file. The entry originates in a study of T-cell reconstitution after alpha-beta-depleted transplantation in children (dated by TCRdb to 2016 to 2018). Broadly, across the study: Using TCR repertoire profiling, the study followed T-cell immune reconstitution in a quantitative way in children after TCRalphabeta/CD19-depleted allogeneic hematopoietic cell transplantation.

Receptor amplification or capture employed PCR. Sequencing took place on an Illumina HiSeq 2500. TCR library preparation used molecular barcoding, with unique molecular identifiers applied to normalize quantification of the TCRbeta repertoire. The public reads were quality trimmed at Q25 with fastp and then assembled into clones with MiXCR by TCRdb, keeping productive beta chains. Every distinct CDR3 protein forms one entry, paired with its most common genes and DNA. This sample has approximately 400,000 distinct CDR3 sequences in its table, and approximately 11% of those were observed once. Roughly 6% of the sample goes to the ten largest clones. Cut back by 4 bases and 2 bases, the V and J ends lie 23 bases apart. The CDR3 runs 19 amino acids, cysteine and phenylalanine included. Of the read, only the CDR3 DNA is kept; its 57 bases are in frame from base 1. From the germline V gene, CDR1 is MGHDK and CDR2 is SYGVNS.

The sequence joins TRBV25-1 to TRBJ1-4, with a weak D call of TRBD1 (6 bases match). The TCR sequence derives from a human donor who donated a stem cell graft to a child with acute myeloid leukemia. The sample here was PBMCs from the stem cell graft donor, taken from the stem cell graft. The bases are TGTGCCAGCAGTGGGGGAATAAGGCAGGGGACTACGACTAATGAAAAACTGTTTTTT. It translates as CASSGGIRQGTTTNEKLFF.